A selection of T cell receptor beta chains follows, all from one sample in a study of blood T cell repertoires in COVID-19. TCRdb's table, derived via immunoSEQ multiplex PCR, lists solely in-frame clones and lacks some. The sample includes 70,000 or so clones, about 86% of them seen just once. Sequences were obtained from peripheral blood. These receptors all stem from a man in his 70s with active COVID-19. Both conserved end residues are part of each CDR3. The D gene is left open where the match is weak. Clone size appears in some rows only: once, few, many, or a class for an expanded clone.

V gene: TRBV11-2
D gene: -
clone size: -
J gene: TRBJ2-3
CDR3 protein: CASSLGGLETQYF
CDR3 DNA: TGTGCCAGCAGCTTAGGGGGGCTAGAGACGCAGTATTTT

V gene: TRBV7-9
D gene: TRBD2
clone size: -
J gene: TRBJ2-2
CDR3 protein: CASSLEEPGLAEELFF
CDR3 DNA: TGTGCCAGCAGCTTAGAGGAACCGGGACTAGCGGAGGAGCTGTTTTTT

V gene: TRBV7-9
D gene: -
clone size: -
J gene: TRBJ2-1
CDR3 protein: CASSLGQASEQFF
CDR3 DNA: TGTGCCAGCAGCTTAGGGCAGGCGAGTGAGCAGTTCTTC

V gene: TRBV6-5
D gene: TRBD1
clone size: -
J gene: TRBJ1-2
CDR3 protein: CASPGQGAFGYTF
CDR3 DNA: TGTGCCAGCCCGGGACAGGGGGCGTTTGGCTACACCTTC

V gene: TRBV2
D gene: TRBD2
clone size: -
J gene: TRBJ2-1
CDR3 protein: CASTASGAYNEQFF
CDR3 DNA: TGTGCCAGCACCGCGAGCGGGGCCTACAATGAGCAGTTCTTC

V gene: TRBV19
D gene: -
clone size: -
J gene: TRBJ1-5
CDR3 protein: CATNTGSGQPQHF
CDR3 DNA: TGTGCCACCAACACAGGGTCGGGACAGCCCCAGCATTTT

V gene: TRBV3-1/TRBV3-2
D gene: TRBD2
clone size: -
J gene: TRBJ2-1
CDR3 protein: CASSPQRDPPRGQFF
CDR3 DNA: TGTGCCAGCAGCCCCCAGCGGGACCCCCCCCGGGGGCAGTTCTTC

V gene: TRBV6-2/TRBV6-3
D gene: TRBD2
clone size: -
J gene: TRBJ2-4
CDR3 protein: CASSYSGLAGQLAKNIQYF
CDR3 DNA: TGTGCCAGCAGTTACTCGGGACTAGCGGGGCAACTAGCCAAAAACATTCAGTACTTC

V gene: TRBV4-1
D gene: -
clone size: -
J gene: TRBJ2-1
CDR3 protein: CASSQGPAVSYNEQFF
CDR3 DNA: TGCGCCAGCAGTCAGGGGCCAGCGGTGTCCTACAATGAGCAGTTCTTC

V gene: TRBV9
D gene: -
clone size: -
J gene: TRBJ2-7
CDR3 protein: CASSSPSDSSYEQYF
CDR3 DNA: TGTGCCAGCAGCAGCCCCTCGGACAGCTCCTACGAGCAGTACTTC

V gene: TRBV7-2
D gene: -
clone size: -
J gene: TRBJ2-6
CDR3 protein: CASSPGGGPGSGANVLTF
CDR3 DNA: TGTGCCAGCAGCCCGGGGGGCGGCCCAGGCTCTGGGGCCAACGTCCTGACTTTC

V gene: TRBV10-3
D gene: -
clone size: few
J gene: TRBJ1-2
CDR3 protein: CAISESRGGRRYGYTF
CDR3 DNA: TGTGCCATCAGTGAGTCGAGGGGGGGGCGTCGTTATGGCTACACCTTC

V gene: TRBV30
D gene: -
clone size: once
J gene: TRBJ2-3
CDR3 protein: CAWSPISTDTQYF
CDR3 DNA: TGTGCCTGGAGCCCCATCAGCACAGATACGCAGTATTTT

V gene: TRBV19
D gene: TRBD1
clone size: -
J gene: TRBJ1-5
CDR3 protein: CASSKGGQGADQPQHF
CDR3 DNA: TGTGCCAGTAGTAAAGGGGGACAGGGGGCGGACCAGCCCCAGCATTTT

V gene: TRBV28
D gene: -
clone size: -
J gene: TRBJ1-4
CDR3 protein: CASTKAGRGEKLFF
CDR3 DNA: TGTGCCAGCACCAAAGCGGGGAGGGGTGAAAAACTGTTTTTT

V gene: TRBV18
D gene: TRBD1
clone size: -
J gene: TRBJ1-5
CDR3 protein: CASSPDATGPTSNQPQHF
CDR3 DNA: TGTGCCAGCTCACCAGATGCGACAGGGCCGACGAGCAATCAGCCCCAGCATTTT

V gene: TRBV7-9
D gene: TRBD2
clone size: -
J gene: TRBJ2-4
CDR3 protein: CASSFWGGEAENIQYF
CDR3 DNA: TGTGCCAGCAGCTTTTGGGGGGGAGAGGCGGAGAACATTCAGTACTTC

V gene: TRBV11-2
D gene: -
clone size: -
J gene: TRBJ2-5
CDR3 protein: CASTSAPRGTQYF
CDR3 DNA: TGTGCCAGCACCTCGGCCCCACGGGGGACCCAGTACTTC